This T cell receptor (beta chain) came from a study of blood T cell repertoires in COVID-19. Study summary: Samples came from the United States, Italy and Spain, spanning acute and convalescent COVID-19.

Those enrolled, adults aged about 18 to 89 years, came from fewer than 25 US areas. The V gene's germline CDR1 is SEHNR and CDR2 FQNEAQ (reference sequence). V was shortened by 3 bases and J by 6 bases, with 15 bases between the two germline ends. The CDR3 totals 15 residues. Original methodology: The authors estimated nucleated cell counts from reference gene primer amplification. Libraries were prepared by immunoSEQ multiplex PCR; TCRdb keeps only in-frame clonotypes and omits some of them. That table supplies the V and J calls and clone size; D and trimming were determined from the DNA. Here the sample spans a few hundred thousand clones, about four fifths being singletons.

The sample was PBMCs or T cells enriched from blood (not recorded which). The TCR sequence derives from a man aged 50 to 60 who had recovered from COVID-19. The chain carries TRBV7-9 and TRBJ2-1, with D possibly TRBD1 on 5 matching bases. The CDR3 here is CASSLKGVIGNEQFF. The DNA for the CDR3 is TGTGCCAGCAGCTTGAAAGGGGTGATCGGCAATGAGCAGTTCTTC. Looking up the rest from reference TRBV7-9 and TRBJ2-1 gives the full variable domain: DTGVSQNPRHKITKRGQNVTFRCDPISEHNRLYWYRQTLGQGPEFLTYFQNEAQLEKSRLLSDRFSAERPKGSFSTLEIQRTEQGDSAMYLCASSLKGVIGNEQFFGPGTRLTVL.